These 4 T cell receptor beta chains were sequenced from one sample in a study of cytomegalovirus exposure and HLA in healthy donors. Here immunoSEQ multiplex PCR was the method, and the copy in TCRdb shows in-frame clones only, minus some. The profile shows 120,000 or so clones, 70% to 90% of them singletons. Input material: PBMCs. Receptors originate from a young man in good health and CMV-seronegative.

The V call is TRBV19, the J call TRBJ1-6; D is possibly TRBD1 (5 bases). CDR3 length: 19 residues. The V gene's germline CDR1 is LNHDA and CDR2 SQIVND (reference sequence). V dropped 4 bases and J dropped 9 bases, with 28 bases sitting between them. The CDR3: CASSTVRPYGAMYSSPLHF. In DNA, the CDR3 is TGTGCCAGTAGTACGGTTCGGCCATATGGGGCGATGTACAGTTCACCCCTCCACTTT. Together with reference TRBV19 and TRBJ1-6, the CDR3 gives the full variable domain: DGGITQSPKYLFRKEGQNVTLSCEQNLNHDAMYWYRQDPGQGLRLIYYSQIVNDFQKGDIAEGYSVSREKKESFPLTVTSAQKNPTAFYLCASSTVRPYGAMYSSPLHFGNGTRLTVT.

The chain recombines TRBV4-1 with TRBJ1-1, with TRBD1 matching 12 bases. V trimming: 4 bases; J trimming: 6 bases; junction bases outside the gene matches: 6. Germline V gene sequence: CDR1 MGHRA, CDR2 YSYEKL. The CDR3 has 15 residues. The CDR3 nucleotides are TGCGCCAGCAGCCCGGGACAGGGGGCGAAAGCTGAAGCTTTCTTT. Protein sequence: CASSPGQGAKAEAFF.

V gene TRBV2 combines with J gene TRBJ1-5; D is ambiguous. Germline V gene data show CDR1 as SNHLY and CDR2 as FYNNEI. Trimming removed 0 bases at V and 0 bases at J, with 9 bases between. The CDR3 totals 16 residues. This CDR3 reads CASSEANLYSNQPQHF. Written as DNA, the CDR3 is TGTGCCAGCAGTGAAGCGAACTTATATAGCAATCAGCCCCAGCATTTT.

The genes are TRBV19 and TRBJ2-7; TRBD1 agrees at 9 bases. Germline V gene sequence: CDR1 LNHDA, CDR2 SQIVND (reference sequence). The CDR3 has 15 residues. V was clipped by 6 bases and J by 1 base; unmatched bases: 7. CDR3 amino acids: CASRDTGTGSYEQYF. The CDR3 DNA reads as TGTGCCAGTAGGGACACCGGGACAGGGTCCTACGAGCAGTACTTC.